These 22 T cell receptor beta chains share one sample of origin, sequenced in a study of shared clonotypes between healthy human individuals. As defined, naive CD8 cells were CD45RO-negative and positively selected for CCR7, with terminally differentiated effector memory CD45RA+ cells excluded. Some clones are missing from TCRdb's copy, which holds only in-frame ones; the method was immunoSEQ multiplex PCR. The profile shows about 2 million clones, about 95% of them singletons. The sample was naive CD8+ T cells sorted from blood. The receptors were sampled from a man aged 18 to 29 in good health.

The chain uses TRBV27 and TRBJ2-1; 10 bases are a match to TRBD2. The V gene end was trimmed by 0 bases and the J gene end by 1 base; junction bases not matched to a gene: 6. Germline V lookup: CDR1 MNHEY, CDR2 SMNVEV (reference sequence). This CDR3 has 18 residues. The CDR3: CASSLSAVAGGSYNEQFF. The CDR3 region has the DNA TGTGCCAGCAGTTTATCTGCGGTAGCGGGGGGTTCCTACAATGAGCAGTTCTTC.

V and J are TRBV9 and TRBJ2-3; D is ambiguous. Trimming removed 6 bases at V and 6 bases at J, with 11 bases between. The CDR3 consists of 12 residues. Per the germline V gene, CDR1 is SGDLS and CDR2 is YYNGEE. The CDR3 bases are TGTGCCAGCACGAATATCCCGGATACGCAGTATTTT. It yields the protein CASTNIPDTQYF.

The V call is TRBV27, the J call TRBJ1-2, with D perhaps matching TRBD1 (6 bases). The V and J ends lost 6 bases and 4 bases respectively, with 12 bases between them. Germline CDR1 reads MNHEY; CDR2 reads SMNVEV (reference sequence). CDR3 length: 13 amino acids. Here the CDR3 reads CASRLGGSYGYTF. The CDR3 DNA sequence: TGTGCCAGCAGATTAGGGGGTAGCTATGGCTACACCTTC.

V gene TRBV6-5 combines with J gene TRBJ1-1; D unresolved. Trimming removed 8 bases from V and 0 bases from J, with 10 bases in between. CDR3 length: 13 residues. The germline CDR1 and CDR2 sequences are MNHEY and SVGAGI. The CDR3 region is CASHPTMNTEAFF. DNA for the CDR3: TGTGCCAGCCACCCTACCATGAACACTGAAGCTTTCTTT.

V usage is TRBV19 and J usage is TRBJ2-1; 7 nucleotides agree with TRBD1. V was pared by 5 bases and J by 9 bases, with 4 bases of the junction left unmatched. Per germline, CDR1 LNHDA and CDR2 SQIVND (reference sequence). The CDR3 runs 12 residues. CDR3 sequence (DNA): TGTGCCAGTAGTTCCGGGGACAGTGAGCAGTTCTTC. Translating gives CASSSGDSEQFF.

V gene TRBV14 combines with J gene TRBJ1-1; no reliable D call. The V gene lost 4 bases and the J gene lost 3 bases, with 9 bases spanning the gap. This CDR3 comprises 13 residues. Germline CDR1 reads SGHDN; CDR2 reads FVKESK. CDR3 DNA sequence: TGTGCCAGCAGCCTATGGTCGTACACTGAAGCTTTCTTT. Encoded protein: CASSLWSYTEAFF.

As for this clone: At the DNA level, this CDR3 is encoded by other sequences in the same sample as well. The chain employs TRBV4-1 and TRBJ2-5, with 9 bases that match TRBD2. Looked up from germline, CDR1 is MGHRA and CDR2 is YSYEKL. CDR3 length: 14 residues. The trim removed 2 bases at V and 4 bases at J, leaving 2 bases unmatched. This chain's CDR3 is CASSQLAGPETQYF. The CDR3 DNA sequence: TGCGCCAGCAGCCAACTAGCGGGGCCAGAGACCCAGTACTTC.

This sequence joins TRBV4-2 and TRBJ2-3, with D possibly matching TRBD1 (6 bases). Trimming cost V 2 bases and J 3 bases, with 15 bases left between them. The CDR3 runs to 16 residues. CDR1 is LGHNA and CDR2 is YNFKEQ in the germline V gene. This CDR3 reads CASSQPNRQETDTQYF. DNA of the CDR3: TGTGCCAGCAGCCAACCCAACCGACAGGAAACAGATACGCAGTATTTT.

This clone was seen once. This specimen includes other DNA sequences encoding the same CDR3. V and J are TRBV13 and TRBJ2-7; 7 bases match TRBD2. Germline V CDR1 and CDR2: PRHDT, FYEKMQ (reference sequence). The J segment lost 0 bases and the V segment lost 4 bases, leaving 0 bases of the junction unmatched. This CDR3 has 13 amino acids. CDR3 in amino acids: CASSSGGSYEQYF. The CDR3 DNA reads TGTGCCAGCAGCTCGGGGGGCTCCTACGAGCAGTACTTC.

The chain joins TRBV6-5 to TRBJ2-5; D remains unclear. The CDR3 is 15 amino acids. Trimming removed 0 bases from V and 2 bases from J, with 10 bases in between. Germline V CDR1 and CDR2: MNHEY, SVGAGI. The DNA for the CDR3 is TGTGCCAGCAGTTACTCGTCCGACAAACAAGAGACCCAGTACTTC. Amino acid sequence: CASSYSSDKQETQYF.

Worth noting for this clone: Other DNA sequences in this specimen translate into the identical CDR3. This chain links TRBV30 with TRBJ2-3; the D gene is possibly TRBD2 (6 bases). The CDR3 covers 15 residues. V dropped 0 bases and J dropped 4 bases, with 14 bases sitting between them. Looked up from germline, CDR1 is GTSNPN and CDR2 is SVGIG (reference sequence). CDR3 nucleotide sequence: TGTGCCTGGAGTGTTCTCGCGGGCGGGGCAGATACGCAGTATTTT. Translated: CAWSVLAGGADTQYF.

The chain recombines TRBV4-1 with TRBJ1-3; 7 nucleotides match TRBD1. There are 15 residues in the CDR3. Trimming removed 2 bases from V and 4 bases from J; junction bases left unmatched: 5. Germline V gives CDR1 MGHRA, CDR2 YSYEKL. CDR3 amino acids: CASSQIGGSGNTIYF. CDR3 DNA sequence: TGCGCCAGCAGCCAAATAGGGGGCTCGGGAAACACCATATATTTT.

This chain links TRBV6-6 with TRBJ2-5, with D possibly called TRBD1 or TRBD2 (5 bases each). Germline V gives CDR1 MNHNY, CDR2 SVGAGI (reference sequence). This CDR3 is 15 amino acids long. V lost 7 bases, J lost 0 bases, and 15 bases lay in between. The CDR3 nucleotides read TGTGCCAGCAACCTCCGGGACGGATACCAAGAGACCCAGTACTTC. Translation: CASNLRDGYQETQYF.

The rearrangement links TRBV5-8 to TRBJ1-2; D ambiguous. Germline values: CDR1 SGHTS, CDR2 YDEGEE. This CDR3 has 10 residues. The ends were cut back, 0 bases at V and 13 bases at J, with 7 bases in the middle. In nucleotides, the CDR3 is TGTGCCAGCAGCTTGGCTTCGGGCACCTTC. Its translation is CASSLASGTF.

The chain couples TRBV7-9 to TRBJ1-1; 10 positions agree with TRBD1. The V gene end was trimmed by 1 base and the J gene end by 6 bases; junction bases not matched to a gene: 5. CDR1 SEHNR and CDR2 FQNEAQ come from the germline V gene (reference sequence). CDR3 length: 15 residues. As DNA, the CDR3 is TGTGCCAGCAGCTTAGGGGGACAGGGGTACCCTGAAGCTTTCTTT. It is translated as CASSLGGQGYPEAFF. The variable domain in full, completed from reference TRBV7-9 and TRBJ1-1, reads DTGVSQNPRHKITKRGQNVTFRCDPISEHNRLYWYRQTLGQGPEFLTYFQNEAQLEKSRLLSDRFSAERPKGSFSTLEIQRTEQGDSAMYLCASSLGGQGYPEAFFGQGTRLTVV.

The genes are TRBV29-1 and TRBJ1-2; D uncertain. This CDR3 has 11 residues. V was cut by 5 bases and J by 5 bases, with 9 bases left in between. Germline values: CDR1 SQVTM, CDR2 ANQGSEA. CDR3 DNA: TGCAGCGTTACGACCCGATATGGCTACACCTTC. It specifies CSVTTRYGYTF.

Notes on this clone: This same CDR3 is encoded by further DNA sequences in the sample. V usage is TRBV19 and J usage is TRBJ2-7, with D unclear. CDR1 is LNHDA, CDR2 SQIVND, per germline (reference sequence). The CDR3 has 13 amino acids. With 5 bases removed from V and 3 bases from J, the gap between germline ends came to 11 bases. CDR3 sequence reads: CASSSRRGYEQYF. DNA of the CDR3: TGTGCCAGTAGTTCTAGAAGAGGCTACGAGCAGTACTTC.

The chain employs TRBV7-9 and TRBJ2-1; TRBD1 might be the D (5 bases). The V gene lost 5 bases and the J gene lost 3 bases, with 14 bases spanning the gap. The CDR3 spans 15 residues. Germline V gene data show CDR1 as SEHNR and CDR2 as FQNEAQ (reference sequence). In DNA, the CDR3 is TGTGCCAGCAGCCCCCCCACGACAGTCTACAATGAGCAGTTCTTC. Translation gives CASSPPTTVYNEQFF.

The V gene is TRBV30, the J gene TRBJ2-3, with 7 bases fitting TRBD1. Germline CDR1 reads GTSNPN; CDR2 reads SVGIG (reference sequence). V shed 1 base, J shed 2 bases, and the junction held 6 bases outside the gene matches. The CDR3 consists of 15 residues. The CDR3 sequence: CAWSAPGQPTDTQYF. The CDR3 DNA reads TGTGCCTGGAGTGCTCCGGGACAGCCCACAGATACGCAGTATTTT.

V is TRBV6-5 and J is TRBJ2-1, with 8 bases matching TRBD2. The germline V gene has CDR1 MNHEY and CDR2 SVGAGI. Germline trimming cut 6 bases from V and 2 bases from J; bases unmatched to any gene: 3. This CDR3 is built from 14 residues. Here the CDR3 DNA reads TGTGCCAGCAGCAGCGGGGGAACCTACAATGAGCAGTTCTTC. Translated, it gives CASSSGGTYNEQFF.

The chain uses TRBV27 and TRBJ2-1; perhaps TRBD2 as D (6 bases). Germline V lookup: CDR1 MNHEY, CDR2 SMNVEV (reference sequence). The CDR3 sequence is 12 residues long. Trimming took off 5 bases at V and 8 bases at J, with 10 bases between the two ends. The CDR3 loop is CASSLEGHEQFF. DNA for the CDR3: TGTGCCAGCAGTCTGGAGGGACATGAGCAGTTCTTC.

The chain uses TRBV6-1 and TRBJ1-5, with 7 bases that match TRBD1. Germline CDR1 reads MNHNS; CDR2 reads SASEGT. V lost 6 bases and J lost 1; bases outside the gene matches: 3. The CDR3 runs to 14 residues. In DNA form, the CDR3 reads TGTGCCAGCAGATCACAGGGGAGCAATCAGCCCCAGCATTTT. This encodes CASRSQGSNQPQHF.